This T cell receptor beta chain was observed in a study of PD-L1 blockade in urothelial cancer. Overall study context: At 3 weeks after treatment start (second dose) and again at 6 weeks, blood was analyzed.

Synthetic TCR analog templates were spiked into all PCRs individually. Profiled with immunoSEQ multiplex PCR; TCRdb holds only in-frame clones, not every one. The sample shows tens of thousands of clones, about three quarters of them seen only once. Indicated time point: pretreatment peripheral blood. The study enrolled patients with locally advanced or metastatic urothelial carcinoma. The sample consisted of PBMCs, taken around atezolizumab (anti-PD-L1) treatment. The sequence derives from a man aged 65 to 79 with urothelial cancer.

CDR3: CASSARELSGNTIYF. The CDR3, as DNA: TGTGCCAGCAGTGCCCGAGAGCTCTCTGGAAACACCATATATTTT. The genes are TRBV6-1 and TRBJ1-3, with D hard to call. V was clipped by 4 bases and J by 0 bases, with 10 bases between them. The CDR3 length is 15 residues. CDR1 and CDR2 (germline): MNHNS, SASEGT.